This TCR beta chain was retrieved from a study of blood T cell repertoires in COVID-19. Study-wide background: Sites in the United States, Italy and Spain provided acute and convalescent COVID-19 samples.

Sequencing was performed with immunoSEQ multiplex PCR; in TCRdb, only in-frame clones are kept and a portion is missing. The table lists 180,000 or so clones, roughly 88% of them singletons. This CDR3 has 13 residues. The ends lost 6 bases at V and 10 bases at J; junction bases unmatched: 11. Germline values: CDR1 SGHTA, CDR2 FQGNSA. The source is a woman aged 55-69 years who had recovered from COVID-19. The rearrangement links TRBV7-2 to TRBJ1-1; 7 bases are a match to TRBD1. The source material was PBMCs or T cells enriched from blood (not recorded which). DNA for the CDR3: TGTGCCAGCAGGCGGGATAGGGGGCCTGGAGCTTTCTTT. This translates into CASRRDRGPGAFF.